This record covers a single T cell receptor (beta chain). The data were obtained in a study of blood T cell repertoires in COVID-19. The overall study: Sources were T cells, B-cell-depleted T cells, or PBMCs; the material itself was cDNA or gDNA.

In the original analysis: Using reference gene primer amplification, nucleated cell counts were estimated. The assay was immunoSEQ multiplex PCR, and TCRdb's table has in-frame clones only and misses some. The V and J calls and the clone size are those of that table, but D and trimming were determined from the DNA. The table has fewer than 200,000 clones, approximately 79% seen once. Participants, roughly 18 to 90 years old, spanned around 25 US areas. Germline CDR1 reads SEHNR; CDR2 reads FQNEAQ (reference sequence). The V end lost 4 bases, the J end lost 4 bases, and 13 bases lay between the germline ends. CDR3 length equals 14 residues.

Input material: PBMCs or T cells enriched from blood (not recorded which). The genes are TRBV7-9 and TRBJ1-1; D gene uncertain. The receptor's source is a woman in her 70s in a cohort exposed to, infected with or recovered from COVID-19 (not recorded which). CDR3 in amino acids: CASSSRRAGTEAFF. The CDR3 DNA is TGTGCCAGCAGCTCCCGAAGGGCGGGCACTGAAGCTTTCTTT.